This T cell receptor beta chain comes out of a study of cytomegalovirus exposure and HLA in healthy donors. Germline lookup yields CDR1 MNHEY and CDR2 SVGAGI. CDR3 length: 13 residues. The V segment lost 6 bases and the J segment 6 bases; nucleotides outside the gene matches: 5. The table lists this clone with a few counts. PCR used 60 Vbeta primers and 13 Jbeta primers. In the study's own analysis: Roughly 11 million shared chains were among around 80 million unique TCR beta chains counted in a later analysis. The data were produced by immunoSEQ multiplex PCR, yet TCRdb's version contains in-frame clones alone and is incomplete. V and J calls and clone size are given by that table; D and trimming were obtained from the DNA. The table has 90,000 to 120,000 clones, roughly 73% seen once.

This TCR derives from a man aged 25 to 40 in good health and CMV-seronegative. Material: PBMCs. The V gene is TRBV6-5, the J gene TRBJ1-2; 9 bases fit TRBD1. In DNA, the CDR3 is TGTGCCAGCAGAAAACGGGACAGGGATGGCTACACCTTC. The encoded protein is CASRKRDRDGYTF.